These 32 T cell receptor beta chains were sequenced from one sample in a study of T-cell memory formation after mild COVID-19. MiXCR, applied by TCRdb to the 5' RACE reads, yields one record per CDR3 protein. The sample contains 130,000 to 150,000 distinct CDR3 sequences, less than 20% of which appear only once. Sequencing input: PBMCs or a T cell subset sorted from them (not recorded which). The source of these receptors is an adult woman who had mild COVID-19 (a few samples of this study predate the infection). Cell type and time point are not known.

In this sample, this clonotype turned up a few times. This chain connects TRBV5-6 to TRBJ2-3, with 9 bases matching TRBD1. CDR1 is SGHDT and CDR2 is YYEEEE in the germline V gene. The CDR3 has 16 residues. V dropped 2 bases and J dropped 0; count of bases not matched to a gene: 4. The CDR3 DNA reads TGTGCCAGCAGCTTTCTCGACAGGGGGAGCACAGATACGCAGTATTTT. Amino acids: CASSFLDRGSTDTQYF.

The genes are TRBV18 and TRBJ1-1; D perhaps matches TRBD1 (5 bases). V was trimmed by 1 base and J by 4 bases, leaving 10 bases between them. The CDR3 extends over 14 amino acids. Germline assignment: CDR1 KGHSH and CDR2 LQKENI. As DNA, the CDR3 is TGTGCCAGCTCACCACGACAGCGCGGCACTGAAGCTTTCTTT. Amino acid sequence: CASSPRQRGTEAFF.

This rearrangement joins TRBV7-2 to TRBJ1-2, with 7 bases lining up with TRBD1. The length of the CDR3 is 14 residues. From germline, CDR1 is SGHTA and CDR2 FQGNSA. Unmatched junction bases numbered 7, after V lost 8 bases and J lost 1 base. This CDR3 reads CASGGNRGNYGYTF. In DNA form, the CDR3 reads TGTGCCAGCGGGGGTAACAGGGGTAACTATGGCTACACCTTC.

The J gene is TRBJ1-1, the V gene TRBV6-1; tentatively, D is TRBD1 (5 bases). Germline V gives CDR1 MNHNS, CDR2 SASEGT. V lost 2 bases and J lost 1, with 8 bases in between. CDR3 size: 14 residues. The CDR3 region is CASSEPGQNTEAFF. The CDR3 region has the DNA TGTGCCAGCAGTGAACCCGGACAGAACACTGAAGCTTTCTTT.

The chain is built from TRBV18 and TRBJ1-2; D possibly corresponds to TRBD1 (5 bases). Germline CDR1 KGHSH, CDR2 LQKENI. The CDR3 is 14 residues long. The V and J ends lost 4 bases and 6 bases respectively, with 15 bases between them. This chain's CDR3 is CASSQAEGEDGYTF. In DNA, the CDR3 is TGTGCCAGCTCACAGGCCGAAGGGGAAGATGGCTACACCTTC.

V usage is TRBV9 and J usage is TRBJ2-7, with D uncertain. The CDR3 is 15 residues long. V shed 0 bases and J shed 4 bases, with 14 bases lying between them. From germline, CDR1 is SGDLS and CDR2 YYNGEE. The CDR3 spells CASSVEGQPAYEQYF. In DNA form, the CDR3 reads TGTGCCAGCAGCGTAGAAGGCCAACCGGCTTACGAGCAGTACTTC. Supplemented by reference TRBV9 and TRBJ2-7, the full variable domain reads DSGVTQTPKHLITATGQRVTLRCSPRSGDLSVYWYQQSLDQGLQFLIQYYNGEERAKGNILERFSAQQFPDLHSELNLSSLELGDSALYFCASSVEGQPAYEQYFGPGTRLTVT.

This chain joins TRBV20-1 and TRBJ1-2; 11 bases fit TRBD1. Unmatched junction bases numbered 6, after V lost 4 bases and J lost 8 bases. The CDR3 sequence is 13 residues long. CDR1 DFQATT and CDR2 SNEGSKA come from the germline V gene (reference sequence). The CDR3 is CSATGTGGRGYTF. CDR3 nucleotide sequence: TGCAGTGCTACCGGGACAGGGGGACGGGGCTACACCTTC.

This clonotype was detected a few times. The chain has TRBV30 and TRBJ2-7, with 8 bases matching TRBD2. This CDR3 contains 13 residues. The germline V gene encodes CDR1 GTSNPN and CDR2 SVGIG (reference sequence). J was trimmed by 4 bases and V by 3 bases; bases with no gene match: 5. CDR3 DNA sequence: TGTGCCTGGAGCGGGAGGGCCGGTTACGAGCAGTACTTC. Its protein is CAWSGRAGYEQYF.

This clonotype was counted ten times or more. V usage is TRBV5-1 and J usage is TRBJ1-1; 7 bases are a match to TRBD1. Germline values: CDR1 SGHRS, CDR2 YFSETQ. The V segment lost 4 bases and the J segment 3 bases; nucleotides outside the gene matches: 3. The CDR3 totals 13 residues. As DNA, the CDR3 is TGCGCCAGCAGCCCAGACAGGGACACTGAAGCTTTCTTT. It translates to CASSPDRDTEAFF.

This rearrangement joins TRBV12-3 or TRBV12-4 to TRBJ2-3; TRBD1 agrees at 9 bases. V lost 6 bases to trimming and J lost 2 bases; unmatched junction nucleotides: 12. This CDR3 is built from 17 residues. CDR3 coding DNA: TGTGCCAGCAGCCCCCTCGGACAGGGGAGAGTCACAGATACGCAGTATTTT. Its translation: CASSPLGQGRVTDTQYF.

This sequence joins TRBV5-1 and TRBJ1-2; no clear D gene. There are 15 residues in the CDR3. V was pared by 3 bases and J by 4 bases, with 16 bases between. Germline loops: CDR1 SGHRS, CDR2 YFSETQ. CDR3 DNA: TGCGCCAGCAGCTCAGAGACATCGAATAGCTATGGCTACACCTTC. Translation gives CASSSETSNSYGYTF.

J is TRBJ2-7 and V is TRBV6-2 or TRBV6-3; D perhaps matches TRBD2 (7 bases). Germline V gene lookup returns CDR1 MNHEY and CDR2 SVGEGT. The CDR3 loop spans 17 amino acids. With 2 bases removed from V and 3 bases from J, the gap between germline ends came to 20 bases. The CDR3 region has the DNA TGTGCCAGCAGTTACCTCGCGGGAGCGGGACATATCTACGAGCAGTACTTC. Translating gives CASSYLAGAGHIYEQYF.

This rearrangement joins TRBV5-1 to TRBJ2-1; unclear D gene. V gave up 3 bases and J gave up 7 bases, with 11 bases separating them. CDR3 length equals 13 residues. Germline CDR1 is SGHRS and CDR2 is YFSETQ. The CDR3 loop reads CASSWAVLNEQFF. CDR3 DNA sequence: TGCGCCAGCAGCTGGGCCGTCCTGAATGAGCAGTTCTTC.

This clonotype was seen ten or more times. The chain has TRBV12-3 or TRBV12-4 and TRBJ2-3; tentative D call: TRBD1 (6 bases). The CDR3 has 12 residues. Trimming pared 7 bases from V and 4 bases from J, leaving 9 bases between. The CDR3 reads CASTRTADTQYF. In DNA form, the CDR3 reads TGTGCCAGCACGCGGACAGCAGATACGCAGTATTTT.

The V gene is TRBV27, the J gene TRBJ2-7; 8 bases fit TRBD1. Germline assignment: CDR1 MNHEY and CDR2 SMNVEV (reference sequence). J was trimmed by 4 bases and V by 6 bases; bases with no gene match: 11. This CDR3 is built from 15 residues. This CDR3 is CASRGQVDKMYEQYF. The CDR3 nucleotides read TGTGCCAGCAGGGGACAGGTTGATAAGATGTACGAGCAGTACTTC.

The chain has TRBV11-3 and TRBJ2-3, with D hard to call. With 6 bases removed from V and 4 bases from J, the gap between germline ends came to 8 bases. CDR1 is SGHNT and CDR2 is YENEEA in the germline V gene. This CDR3 is built from 12 residues. The CDR3 nucleotides are TGTGCCAGCAGTTCCCGGGCAGATACGCAGTATTTT. Its protein is CASSSRADTQYF.

The V gene is TRBV12-3 or TRBV12-4, the J gene TRBJ2-7, with D possibly being TRBD1 (5 bases). The CDR3 is made up of 11 amino acids. The germline V and J ends were trimmed by 8 bases and 2 bases, with 7 bases remaining between them. CDR3 bases: TGTGCCAGCCAGGGAACCTACGAGCAGTACTTC. This sequence encodes CASQGTYEQYF.

Many counts were recorded for this clonotype. The chain is built from TRBV20-1 and TRBJ1-4; 8 bases align to TRBD1. V shed 1 base and J 8 bases; nucleotides not matched to a gene: 9. The germline gives CDR1 DFQATT, CDR2 SNEGSKA (reference sequence). This CDR3 has 15 amino acids. DNA for the CDR3: TGCAGTGCTAGAGGAGGGGGACAGGTCCGGGAAAAACTGTTTTTT. It codes for CSARGGGQVREKLFF.

The chain is built from TRBV7-2 and TRBJ1-5; TRBD1 might be the D (5 bases). The CDR3 is made up of 15 amino acids. The V end was cut by 2 bases, the J end by 4 bases, with 12 bases between. Germline V gene sequence: CDR1 SGHTA, CDR2 FQGNSA. This CDR3 is CASSLHQGGNQPQHF. CDR3 nucleotide sequence: TGTGCCAGCAGCTTACATCAGGGTGGGAATCAGCCCCAGCATTTT.

This sequence joins TRBV2 and TRBJ2-1, with TRBD2 as a possible D gene (5 bases). V gave up 7 bases and J gave up 1 base, with 17 bases separating them. The germline gives CDR1 SNHLY, CDR2 FYNNEI. This CDR3 region has 16 residues. This CDR3 is CASTHGGTLSYNEQFF. CDR3 coding DNA: TGTGCCAGCACCCACGGAGGAACGTTATCCTACAATGAGCAGTTCTTC.

The chain combines TRBV7-9 with TRBJ2-5; D is perhaps TRBD1 or TRBD2 (5 bases each). The CDR3 has 14 amino acids. Germline lookup yields CDR1 SEHNR and CDR2 FQNEAQ (reference sequence). The V end was cut by 8 bases, the J end by 1 base, with 14 bases between. CDR3 nucleotides: TGTGCCAGCCGCCGGCCGGGACCCCAAGAGACCCAGTACTTC. Translating it yields CASRRPGPQETQYF. Combining the CDR3 with reference TRBV7-9 and TRBJ2-5 gives the whole variable domain DTGVSQNPRHKITKRGQNVTFRCDPISEHNRLYWYRQTLGQGPEFLTYFQNEAQLEKSRLLSDRFSAERPKGSFSTLEIQRTEQGDSAMYLCASRRPGPQETQYFGPGTRLLVL.

This clonotype was observed a handful of times. The chain has TRBV20-1 and TRBJ1-1; no definite D call. The CDR3 is made up of 19 amino acids. In germline, CDR1 is DFQATT, CDR2 SNEGSKA (reference sequence). V shed 5 bases and J shed 0 bases, with 28 bases lying between them. The CDR3 DNA sequence: TGCAGTGCTCCCCCCTCGGGCAAGGGAAGACTGGAGATGAACACTGAAGCTTTCTTT. This translates into CSAPPSGKGRLEMNTEAFF.

The CDR3 protein is CASSHDDSYGYTF. In DNA form, the CDR3 reads TGCGCCAGCAGCCACGATGACTCCTATGGCTACACCTTC. The chain is built from TRBV4-1 and TRBJ1-2; D remains unclear. Trimming pared 3 bases from V and 4 bases from J, leaving 9 bases between. The germline CDR1 and CDR2 sequences are MGHRA and YSYEKL. The CDR3 totals 13 residues.

This rearrangement joins TRBV12-3 or TRBV12-4 to TRBJ2-7, with 12 bases lining up with TRBD2. This CDR3 is 15 amino acids long. Trimming took 5 bases from V and 4 from J; bases not matched to a gene: 6. The CDR3, as DNA: TGTGCCAGCAGTCGCGTTCTAGCGGGGGGGTACGAGCAGTACTTC. This gives the protein CASSRVLAGGYEQYF.

There are a few counts of this clonotype. V and J are TRBV30 and TRBJ1-1, with 7 nucleotides matching TRBD1. J gave up 4 bases and V 2 bases, and 10 bases lay outside the gene matches. Germline V gene data show CDR1 as GTSNPN and CDR2 as SVGIG (reference sequence). The CDR3 has 15 amino acids. The chain's CDR3 is CAWSPRTGDGTEAFF. The CDR3 bases are TGTGCCTGGAGTCCCAGGACAGGAGATGGCACTGAAGCTTTCTTT.

This clonotype was counted between two and nine times. The chain uses TRBV7-6 and TRBJ2-5; D gene ambiguous. Trimming cost V 2 bases and J 0 bases, with 13 bases left between them. The CDR3 covers 16 residues. CDR1 and CDR2 from the germline V gene are SGHVS and FNYEAQ. The CDR3, as DNA: TGTGCCAGCAGCTTATTTGCAGCTTTGTACCAAGAGACCCAGTACTTC. It is translated as CASSLFAALYQETQYF.

This clonotype was counted many times. This sequence joins TRBV20-1 and TRBJ2-2, with 7 bases that match TRBD1. The V and J ends lost 1 base and 5 bases, in that order; junction bases with no gene match: 7. The CDR3 spans 15 residues. Per germline, CDR1 DFQATT and CDR2 SNEGSKA (reference sequence). The CDR3 region is CSARGTGALTGELFF. The CDR3 DNA reads as TGCAGTGCTAGAGGCACAGGGGCGCTGACCGGGGAGCTGTTTTTT.

The chain combines TRBV5-6 with TRBJ2-3, with D tentatively TRBD1 (7 bases). Germline CDR1 and CDR2: SGHDT and YYEEEE. The CDR3 is 15 amino acids. V was trimmed by 1 base and J by 1 base, leaving 10 bases between them. The CDR3 region has the DNA TGTGCCAGCAGCTTGACCAGGGGGGGCACAGATACGCAGTATTTT. This encodes CASSLTRGGTDTQYF.

This clonotype was counted only a few times. V is TRBV5-1 and J is TRBJ2-5; 11 positions match TRBD2. The CDR3 consists of 15 residues. V shed 4 bases and J 3 bases; nucleotides not matched to a gene: 5. Germline V CDR1 and CDR2: SGHRS, YFSETQ. CDR3 sequence: CASSSTSGREETQYF. The CDR3 DNA sequence: TGCGCCAGCAGCAGTACTAGCGGGAGAGAAGAGACCCAGTACTTC.

This clonotype has only a few counts. The chain has TRBV20-1 and TRBJ2-7; D call uncertain. Trimming removed 0 bases from V and 3 bases from J, with 15 bases in between. This CDR3 contains 15 residues. Looked up from germline, CDR1 is DFQATT and CDR2 is SNEGSKA (reference sequence). In DNA form, the CDR3 reads TGCAGTGCTAGAGATAATCGGAAGGGATTCTACGAGCAGTACTTC. Its protein is CSARDNRKGFYEQYF.

This clonotype was counted only a few times. J is TRBJ2-7 and V is TRBV4-2, with TRBD2 as a possible D gene (7 bases). Germline V lookup: CDR1 LGHNA, CDR2 YNFKEQ. This CDR3 region has 15 residues. V was clipped by 3 bases and J by 3 bases, with 15 bases between them. CDR3 protein: CASSQGGGSDYEQYF. The DNA for the CDR3 is TGTGCCAGCAGCCAGGGAGGGGGAAGCGACTACGAGCAGTACTTC.

The gene calls are TRBV5-1 and TRBJ1-1; TRBD1 aligns across 11 bases. Germline CDR1 SGHRS, CDR2 YFSETQ. The CDR3 runs 15 residues. Trimming cost V 0 bases and J 6 bases; bases outside gene matches: 4. CDR3 in amino acids: CASSLAGTGGSEAFF. The CDR3 bases are TGCGCCAGCAGCTTGGCTGGGACAGGGGGTTCTGAAGCTTTCTTT.